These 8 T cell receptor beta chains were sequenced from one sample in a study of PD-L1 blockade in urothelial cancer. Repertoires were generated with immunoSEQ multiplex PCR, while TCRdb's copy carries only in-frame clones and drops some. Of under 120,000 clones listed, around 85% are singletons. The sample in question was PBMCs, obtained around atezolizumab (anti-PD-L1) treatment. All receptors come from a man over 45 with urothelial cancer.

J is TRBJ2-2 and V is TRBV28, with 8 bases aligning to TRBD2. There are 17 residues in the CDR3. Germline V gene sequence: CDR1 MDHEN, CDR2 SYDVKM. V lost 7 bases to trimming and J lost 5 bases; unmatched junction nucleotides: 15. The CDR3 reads CASKLLLAGGDTGELFF. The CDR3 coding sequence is TGTGCCAGCAAACTTCTCCTAGCGGGTGGGGATACCGGGGAGCTGTTTTTT.

For the CDR3, the DNA is TGTGCCAGCAGTTTAGTGTCAGGGCCTACCTACGAGCAGTACTTC. Its protein is CASSLVSGPTYEQYF. The J gene is TRBJ2-7, the V gene TRBV27; the D gene is possibly TRBD1 (5 bases). The ends were cut back, 2 bases at V and 2 bases at J, with 13 bases in the middle. This CDR3 contains 15 residues. Germline CDR1 is MNHEY and CDR2 is SMNVEV (reference sequence).

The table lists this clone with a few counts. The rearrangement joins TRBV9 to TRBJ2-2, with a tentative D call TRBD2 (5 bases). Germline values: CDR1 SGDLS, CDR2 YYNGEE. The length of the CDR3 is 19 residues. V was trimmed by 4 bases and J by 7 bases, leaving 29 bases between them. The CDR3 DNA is TGTGCCAGCAGCCCCCGCCTCCCCGGAGGCCCCCCCTCCCACGGGGAGCTGTTTTTT. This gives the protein CASSPRLPGGPPSHGELFF.

The CDR3 is CASSPLDRVGYTF. The CDR3 nucleotides are TGTGCCAGCTCACCACTCGACAGGGTAGGCTACACCTTC. This chain connects TRBV18 to TRBJ1-2; 7 bases match TRBD1. The V and J ends lost 1 base and 8 bases, in that order; junction bases with no gene match: 4. Germline loops: CDR1 KGHSH, CDR2 LQKENI. The CDR3 spans 13 residues.

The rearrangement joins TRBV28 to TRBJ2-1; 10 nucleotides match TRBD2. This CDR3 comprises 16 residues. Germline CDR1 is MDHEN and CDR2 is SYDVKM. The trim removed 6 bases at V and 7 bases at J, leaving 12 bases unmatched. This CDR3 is CASSIAGGMLGNEQFF. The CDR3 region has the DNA TGTGCCAGCAGCATAGCGGGAGGCATGTTGGGGAATGAGCAGTTCTTC.

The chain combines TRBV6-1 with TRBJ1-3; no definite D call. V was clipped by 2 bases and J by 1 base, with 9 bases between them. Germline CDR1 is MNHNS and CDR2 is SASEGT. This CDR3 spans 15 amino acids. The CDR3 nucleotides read TGTGCCAGCAGTGAAACCTCCGGTTCTGGAAACACCATATATTTT. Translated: CASSETSGSGNTIYF.

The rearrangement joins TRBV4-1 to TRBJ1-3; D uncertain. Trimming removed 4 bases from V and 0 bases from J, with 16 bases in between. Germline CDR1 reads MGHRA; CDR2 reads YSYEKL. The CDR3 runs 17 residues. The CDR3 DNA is TGCGCCAGCAGCCCACCCGCCGGGGTCCTCTCTGGAAACACCATATATTTT. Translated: CASSPPAGVLSGNTIYF.

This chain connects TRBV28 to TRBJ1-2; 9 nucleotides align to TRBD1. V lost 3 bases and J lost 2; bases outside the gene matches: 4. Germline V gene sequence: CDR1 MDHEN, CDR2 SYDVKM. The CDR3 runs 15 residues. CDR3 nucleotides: TGTGCCAGCAGTTTCACGGGACAGGGAAACTATGGCTACACCTTC. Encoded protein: CASSFTGQGNYGYTF.